One sample yielded the 32 T cell receptor beta chains listed below, sequenced in a study of control samples from healthy donors and cancer patients. Only in-frame clones appear in the TCRdb table, and some are missing; sequencing was by immunoSEQ multiplex PCR. The table has about 130,000 clones, under 95% seen once. The sample was blood. The source of these receptors is a man aged 18 to 35 in good health.

This clone came up once. The chain combines TRBV12-5 with TRBJ2-3; maybe TRBD1 (5 bases). Per the germline V gene, CDR1 is LGHNT and CDR2 is FRNRAP. The CDR3 extends over 15 amino acids. V was cut by 0 bases and J by 0 bases, with 7 bases left in between. The CDR3 loop reads CASGLVQVSTDTQYF. In DNA form, the CDR3 reads TGTGCTAGTGGTTTGGTACAGGTGAGCACAGATACGCAGTATTTT.

The CDR3 nucleotides are TGTGCCAGCAGTTACTCGCATAGCAATCAGCCCCAGCATTTT. This translates into CASSYSHSNQPQHF. The V gene is TRBV6-6, the J gene TRBJ1-5; the D is unclear. Germline CDR1 MNHNY, CDR2 SVGAGI (reference sequence). The CDR3 spans 14 residues. Between the trimmed V and J ends, which lost 0 bases and 0 bases, there was a span of 3 bases.

This chain joins TRBV11-2 and TRBJ1-2; a possible D gene is TRBD1 (5 bases). The germline V gene has CDR1 SGHAT and CDR2 FQNNGV. The CDR3 has 16 residues. V lost 4 bases and J 5 bases, leaving 20 bases between the germline ends. CDR3 nucleotide sequence: TGTGCCAGCAGCTCGCAGCGGGGGAGGGCTTCTTATGGCTACACCTTC. Residues: CASSSQRGRASYGYTF.

The J gene is TRBJ2-3, the V gene TRBV5-1; 11 bases are shared with TRBD1. CDR1 and CDR2 from the germline V gene are SGHRS and YFSETQ. The trim removed 0 bases at V and 5 bases at J, leaving 5 bases unmatched. The CDR3 runs to 16 residues. The CDR3 DNA is TGCGCCAGCAGCTTGGGTAGGACAGGGGGCGGAGATACGCAGTATTTT. Its translation: CASSLGRTGGGDTQYF. The full variable domain, in which reference TRBV5-1 and TRBJ2-3 provide the parts outside the CDR3, is KAGVTQTPRYLIKTRGQQVTLSCSPISGHRSVSWYQQTPGQGLQFLFEYFSETQRNKGNFPGRFSGRQFSNSRSEMNVSTLELGDSALYLCASSLGRTGGGDTQYFGPGTRLTVL.

Note on this clone: Other DNA sequences in this sample translate to the same CDR3. The chain couples TRBV7-3 to TRBJ1-1; unclear D gene. Germline values: CDR1 SGHTA, CDR2 FQGTGA. This CDR3 region has 13 residues. The V end lost 0 bases, the J end lost 2 bases, and 4 bases lay between the germline ends. The CDR3 region is CASSLTANTEAFF. CDR3 DNA: TGTGCCAGCAGCTTAACGGCCAACACTGAAGCTTTCTTT.

The count of this clone is one. The genes are TRBV5-1 and TRBJ2-5; the D gene could be TRBD1 or TRBD2 (5 bases each). CDR3 length: 14 amino acids. V was trimmed by 2 bases and J by 2 bases, leaving 10 bases between them. Germline V gene data show CDR1 as SGHRS and CDR2 as YFSETQ. The CDR3 protein is CASSLKGRQETQYF. CDR3 sequence (DNA): TGCGCCAGCAGCTTAAAGGGACGACAAGAGACCCAGTACTTC.

The chain employs TRBV5-6 and TRBJ1-3; unclear D gene. There are 16 residues in the CDR3. The germline CDR1 and CDR2 sequences are SGHDT and YYEEEE. The V gene lost 0 bases and the J gene lost 0 bases, with 10 bases spanning the gap. The DNA for the CDR3 is TGTGCCAGCAGCTTGGGACCTACCGGCTCTGGAAACACCATATATTTT. This encodes CASSLGPTGSGNTIYF. Full variable domain (outside the CDR3, taken from reference TRBV5-6 and TRBJ1-3): DAGVTQSPTHLIKTRGQQVTLRCSPKSGHDTVSWYQQALGQGPQFIFQYYEEEERQRGNFPDRFSGHQFPNYSSELNVNALLLGDSALYLCASSLGPTGSGNTIYFGEGSWLTVV.

The chain links TRBV5-4 to TRBJ1-1, with TRBD1 identical over 11 bases. Germline V gene lookup returns CDR1 SGHNT and CDR2 YYREEE (reference sequence). V dropped 2 bases and J dropped 0; count of bases not matched to a gene: 6. This CDR3 has 17 amino acids. CDR3 in DNA: TGTGCCAGCAGCTTACGGGACAGGGGGGTCATGAACACTGAAGCTTTCTTT. This encodes CASSLRDRGVMNTEAFF. Together with reference TRBV5-4 and TRBJ1-1, the CDR3 gives the full variable domain: ETGVTQSPTHLIKTRGQQVTLRCSSQSGHNTVSWYQQALGQGPQFIFQYYREEENGRGNFPPRFSGLQFPNYSSELNVNALELDDSALYLCASSLRDRGVMNTEAFFGQGTRLTVV.

This clone was seen just once. The rearrangement uses TRBV13 and TRBJ1-1; 7 nucleotides line up with TRBD1. This CDR3 contains 14 residues. CDR1 and CDR2 (germline): PRHDT, FYEKMQ (reference sequence). With V trimmed by 4 bases and J by 1 base, 3 bases remained unmatched. The CDR3 spells CASSSTGQNTEAFF. The CDR3 nucleotides read TGTGCCAGCAGCTCGACAGGGCAGAACACTGAAGCTTTCTTT.

The chain recombines TRBV4-1 with TRBJ1-6, with unresolved D. CDR3 size: 15 residues. V gave up 1 base and J gave up 7 bases, with 11 bases separating them. In germline, CDR1 is MGHRA, CDR2 YSYEKL. The CDR3: CASSQVWTANSPLHF. The CDR3 nucleotides are TGCGCCAGCAGCCAAGTTTGGACGGCGAATTCACCCCTCCACTTT.

This chain uses TRBV6-6 with TRBJ2-3; 13 positions match TRBD2. This CDR3 has 17 amino acids. Germline V gene data show CDR1 as MNHNY and CDR2 as SVGAGI (reference sequence). With 5 bases clipped from V and 2 bases from J, the junction kept 7 bases outside the gene matches. CDR3 nucleotides: TGTGCCAGCAGTCTCGGACTAGCGGGGGCCACCACAGATACGCAGTATTTT. This gives the protein CASSLGLAGATTDTQYF.

This sequence joins TRBV6-4 and TRBJ1-5, with a tentative D call TRBD1 (5 bases). This CDR3 region has 14 residues. Trimming shortened V by 0 bases and J by 2 bases, and 5 bases separated the two germline ends. From germline, CDR1 is MRHNA and CDR2 SNTAGT. The CDR3 nucleotides are TGTGCCAGCAGTGACTCAGGGGGCAATCAGCCCCAGCATTTT. Amino acids: CASSDSGGNQPQHF.

This chain connects TRBV2 to TRBJ1-1; D not resolved. In germline, CDR1 is SNHLY, CDR2 FYNNEI. This CDR3 is 13 amino acids long. V was pared by 4 bases and J by 1 base, with 7 bases between. CDR3 nucleotide sequence: TGTGCCAGCAGTGTATACAAGAACACTGAAGCTTTCTTT. It codes for CASSVYKNTEAFF. Filled out from reference TRBV2 and TRBJ1-1, the complete variable domain reads EPEVTQTPSHQVTQMGQEVILRCVPISNHLYFYWYRQILGQKVEFLVSFYNNEISEKSEIFDDQFSVERPDGSNFTLKIRSTKLEDSAMYFCASSVYKNTEAFFGQGTRLTVV.

This chain links TRBV18 with TRBJ2-1; D ambiguous. Trimming shortened V by 2 bases and J by 5 bases, and 13 bases separated the two germline ends. CDR1 and CDR2 (germline): KGHSH, LQKENI. The CDR3 loop spans 15 amino acids. The CDR3 protein is CASSPSVVRDNEQFF. In nucleotides, the CDR3 is TGTGCCAGCTCACCATCCGTAGTTCGGGACAATGAGCAGTTCTTC.

J is TRBJ1-1 and V is TRBV9; the D is unclear. The CDR3 is 13 amino acids. V shed 1 base and J shed 7 bases, with 11 bases lying between them. CDR1 is SGDLS, CDR2 YYNGEE, per germline. The CDR3 DNA is TGTGCCAGCAGCGTAATGGCAGCGGGTGAAGCTTTCTTT. It encodes CASSVMAAGEAFF.

The V and J genes are TRBV5-1 and TRBJ1-4; D might be TRBD1 (6 bases). V lost 4 bases and J lost 8, with 18 bases in between. The CDR3 length is 15 residues. Germline lookup yields CDR1 SGHRS and CDR2 YFSETQ. The CDR3 DNA sequence: TGCGCCAGCAGCCAAGGGGGGGGGAATTACGAAAAACTGTTTTTT. It encodes CASSQGGGNYEKLFF.

The chain couples TRBV5-4 to TRBJ2-5; perhaps D is TRBD1 or TRBD2 (5 bases each). The ends were cut back, 5 bases at V and 6 bases at J, with 20 bases in the middle. Looked up from germline, CDR1 is SGHNT and CDR2 is YYREEE (reference sequence). CDR3 length equals 15 residues. The CDR3 loop is CASRRAGTPSKTQYF. CDR3 bases: TGTGCCAGCAGACGGGCCGGGACCCCCTCAAAGACCCAGTACTTC.

This clone has only one observation. The J gene is TRBJ1-1, the V gene TRBV29-1; TRBD1 might be the D (6 bases). The length of the CDR3 is 13 residues. Germline V gene lookup returns CDR1 SQVTM and CDR2 ANQGSEA. Trimming removed 6 bases from V and 0 bases from J, with 11 bases in between. Here the CDR3 reads CSVQGGMNTEAFF. The CDR3 bases are TGCAGCGTACAGGGTGGCATGAACACTGAAGCTTTCTTT.

The chain links TRBV6-5 to TRBJ2-7; TRBD2 agrees at 9 bases. Germline loops: CDR1 MNHEY, CDR2 SVGAGI. The length of the CDR3 is 15 residues. Losses at the gene ends were 6 bases for V and 0 bases for J; bases not matched to a gene: 6. CDR3 sequence (DNA): TGTGCCAGCAGGAGCACTAGCGGGCTCTCCTACGAGCAGTACTTC. Translated, it gives CASRSTSGLSYEQYF.

The chain couples TRBV5-1 to TRBJ2-1, with a weak D call TRBD2 (5 bases). V was shortened by 1 base and J by 0 bases, with 8 bases between the two germline ends. The CDR3 extends over 15 amino acids. Looked up from germline, CDR1 is SGHRS and CDR2 is YFSETQ. In nucleotides, the CDR3 is TGCGCCAGCAGCTTGACGGGGAGCTCCTACAATGAGCAGTTCTTC. It is translated as CASSLTGSSYNEQFF.

The chain recombines TRBV6-2 or TRBV6-3 with TRBJ1-5; D not resolved. In germline, CDR1 is MNHEY, CDR2 SVGEGT. The CDR3 has 15 amino acids. V lost 2 bases, J lost 3 bases, and 11 bases lay in between. The CDR3 reads CASSYTPGFNQPQHF. The CDR3 DNA reads TGTGCCAGCAGTTACACCCCGGGATTCAATCAGCCCCAGCATTTT.

CDR3 residues: CASSLVSGPGMNTEAFF. The DNA for the CDR3 is TGTGCCAGCAGCTTAGTTTCCGGACCAGGGATGAACACTGAAGCTTTCTTT. The chain carries TRBV7-8 and TRBJ1-1; weak D call: TRBD1 (5 bases). The CDR3 runs to 17 residues. Trimming pared 1 base from V and 0 bases from J, leaving 15 bases between. CDR1 is SGHVS, CDR2 FQNEAQ, per germline.

This clone has a single count. The V and J genes are TRBV7-3 and TRBJ2-7; 8 bases are shared with TRBD2. The CDR3 consists of 15 residues. V lost 5 bases and J lost 2; bases outside the gene matches: 8. CDR1 and CDR2 from the germline V gene are SGHTA and FQGTGA. The CDR3 DNA is TGTGCCAGCAGCCTCGATGCGGGGGGAACCTACGAGCAGTACTTC. Translating it yields CASSLDAGGTYEQYF. The full variable domain, its missing parts supplied by reference TRBV7-3 and TRBJ2-7, is GAGVSQTPSNKVTEKGKYVELRCDPISGHTALYWYRQSLGQGPEFLIYFQGTGAADDSGLPNDRFFAVRPEGSVSTLKIQRTERGDSAVYLCASSLDAGGTYEQYFGPGTRLTVT.

This chain joins TRBV20-1 and TRBJ1-2; D remains unclear. This CDR3 has 14 residues. V was trimmed by 3 bases and J by 5 bases, leaving 16 bases between them. CDR1 DFQATT and CDR2 SNEGSKA come from the germline V gene (reference sequence). The CDR3 sequence is CSASSGAGGYGYTF. The CDR3 DNA is TGCAGTGCTAGTTCCGGCGCCGGTGGGTATGGCTACACCTTC.

This clone came up once. The DNA for the CDR3 is TGTGCCAGCAAAGACCTGACAGACTTCCTCTATGGCTACACCTTC. Translation gives CASKDLTDFLYGYTF. The V call is TRBV6-5, the J call TRBJ1-2; perhaps TRBD1 as D (5 bases). The CDR3 consists of 15 residues. V gave up 7 bases and J gave up 4 bases, with 19 bases separating them. Germline CDR1 reads MNHEY; CDR2 reads SVGAGI.

The chain links TRBV10-1 to TRBJ1-1, with a tentative D call TRBD1 (5 bases). V was clipped by 6 bases and J by 1 base, with 9 bases between them. The CDR3 length is 13 residues. Germline lookup yields CDR1 WNHNN and CDR2 SYGVQD (reference sequence). The CDR3 DNA is TGCGCCAGCAGGCGGGACGGGAACACTGAAGCTTTCTTT. Amino acids: CASRRDGNTEAFF.

Concerning this clone itself: Within the sample, other DNA sequences also encode this same CDR3. The gene calls are TRBV5-1 and TRBJ2-1; D unresolved. V was cut by 0 bases and J by 0 bases, with 4 bases left in between. Germline values: CDR1 SGHRS, CDR2 YFSETQ. This CDR3 has 14 amino acids. In nucleotides, the CDR3 is TGCGCCAGCAGCTTGGAGAGCTCCTACAATGAGCAGTTCTTC. Translation gives CASSLESSYNEQFF.

V gene TRBV9 combines with J gene TRBJ2-5, with 12 bases aligning to TRBD1. J was trimmed by 8 bases and V by 3 bases; bases with no gene match: 5. The CDR3 consists of 14 residues. Looked up from germline, CDR1 is SGDLS and CDR2 is YYNGEE. CDR3: CASSEGTGGVTQYF. The CDR3 bases are TGTGCCAGCAGCGAGGGGACAGGGGGCGTCACCCAGTACTTC.

The rearrangement joins TRBV11-2 to TRBJ2-5, with D unresolved. CDR1 and CDR2 from the germline V gene are SGHAT and FQNNGV. The V end lost 2 bases, the J end lost 1 base, and 14 bases lay between the germline ends. The CDR3 is 16 amino acids. The CDR3 region has the DNA TGTGCCAGCAGCTTATCCCCTATGGGCCGCCAAGAGACCCAGTACTTC. Residues: CASSLSPMGRQETQYF.

This clone was recorded once. This rearrangement joins TRBV6-5 to TRBJ2-3; 8 bases align to TRBD2. CDR3 size: 13 residues. Germline V gene sequence: CDR1 MNHEY, CDR2 SVGAGI. After removal of 10 bases from V and 1 base from J, the junction contained 4 bases not matched to a gene. The CDR3 loop is CATGRGGTDTQYF. DNA of the CDR3: TGTGCCACGGGGCGGGGGGGCACAGATACGCAGTATTTT.

V gene TRBV5-1 combines with J gene TRBJ1-3; 8 nucleotides agree with TRBD1. V was clipped by 0 bases and J by 4 bases; unmatched bases: 9. CDR3 length: 17 amino acids. CDR1 is SGHRS and CDR2 is YFSETQ in the germline V gene. In DNA, the CDR3 is TGCGCCAGCAGCTTGGTGGCAGGGGGCCGGGGAGGAAACACCATATATTTT. It translates to CASSLVAGGRGGNTIYF. The whole variable domain, filled in from reference TRBV5-1 and TRBJ1-3, reads KAGVTQTPRYLIKTRGQQVTLSCSPISGHRSVSWYQQTPGQGLQFLFEYFSETQRNKGNFPGRFSGRQFSNSRSEMNVSTLELGDSALYLCASSLVAGGRGGNTIYFGEGSWLTVV.

V and J are TRBV10-3 and TRBJ2-2, with D possibly TRBD2 on 6 matching bases. The germline V and J ends were trimmed by 4 bases and 5 bases, with 14 bases remaining between them. CDR1 and CDR2 (germline): ENHRY, SYGVKD. The CDR3 length is 15 residues. The CDR3 reads CAISGGSGSTGELFF. For the CDR3, the DNA is TGTGCCATCAGTGGGGGTAGCGGAAGTACCGGGGAGCTGTTTTTT.